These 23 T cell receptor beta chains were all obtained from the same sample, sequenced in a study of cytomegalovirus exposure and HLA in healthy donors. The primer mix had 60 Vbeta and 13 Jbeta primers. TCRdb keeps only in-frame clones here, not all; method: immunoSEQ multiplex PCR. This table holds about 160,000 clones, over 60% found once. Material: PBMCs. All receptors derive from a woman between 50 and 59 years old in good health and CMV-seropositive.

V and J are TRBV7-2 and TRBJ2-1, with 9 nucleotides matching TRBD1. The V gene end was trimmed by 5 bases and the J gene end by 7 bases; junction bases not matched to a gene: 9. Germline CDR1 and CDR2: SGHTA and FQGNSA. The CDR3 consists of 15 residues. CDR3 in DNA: TGTGCCAGCAGCCTCACAGGGGGCCCATTGAATGAGCAGTTCTTC. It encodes CASSLTGGPLNEQFF.

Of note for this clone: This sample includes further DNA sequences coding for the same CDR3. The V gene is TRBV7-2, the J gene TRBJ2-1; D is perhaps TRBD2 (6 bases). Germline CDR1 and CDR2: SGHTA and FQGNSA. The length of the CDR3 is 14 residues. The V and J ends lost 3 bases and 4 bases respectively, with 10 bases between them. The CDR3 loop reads CASSLGREYNEQFF. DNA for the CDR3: TGTGCCAGCAGCTTGGGCCGGGAGTACAATGAGCAGTTCTTC.

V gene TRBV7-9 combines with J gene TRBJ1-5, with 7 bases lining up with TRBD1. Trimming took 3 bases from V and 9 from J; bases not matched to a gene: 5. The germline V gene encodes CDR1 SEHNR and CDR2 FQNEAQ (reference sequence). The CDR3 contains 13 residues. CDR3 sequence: CASSFDRAWPQHF. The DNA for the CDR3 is TGTGCCAGCAGCTTCGACAGGGCTTGGCCCCAGCATTTT.

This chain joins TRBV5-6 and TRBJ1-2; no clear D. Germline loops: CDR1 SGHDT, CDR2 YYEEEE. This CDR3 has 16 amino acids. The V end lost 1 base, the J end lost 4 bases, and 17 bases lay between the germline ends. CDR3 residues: CASSLRSGRVTYGYTF. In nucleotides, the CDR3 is TGTGCCAGCAGCTTGAGGTCGGGTCGGGTTACCTATGGCTACACCTTC.

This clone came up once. CDR3: CASSLAERGGGEQYF. CDR3 in DNA: TGTGCCAGCAGCTTGGCTGAGCGGGGGGGCGGCGAGCAGTACTTC. The chain has TRBV5-4 and TRBJ2-7; 10 bases align to TRBD2. Germline lookup yields CDR1 SGHNT and CDR2 YYREEE (reference sequence). The CDR3 extends over 15 amino acids. V shed 0 bases and J 6 bases; nucleotides not matched to a gene: 6.

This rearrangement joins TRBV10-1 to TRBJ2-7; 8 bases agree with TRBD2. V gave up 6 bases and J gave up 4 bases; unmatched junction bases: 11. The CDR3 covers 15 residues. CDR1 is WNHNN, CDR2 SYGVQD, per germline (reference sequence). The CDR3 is CASSPGAREGYEQYF. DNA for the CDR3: TGCGCCAGCAGCCCAGGAGCTCGGGAGGGGTACGAGCAGTACTTC.

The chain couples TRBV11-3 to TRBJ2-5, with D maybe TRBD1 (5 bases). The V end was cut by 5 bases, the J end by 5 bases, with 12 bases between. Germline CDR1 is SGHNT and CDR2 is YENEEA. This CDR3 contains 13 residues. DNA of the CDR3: TGTGCCAGCAGCCAAGGGGTCCTGGAGACCCAGTACTTC. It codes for CASSQGVLETQYF. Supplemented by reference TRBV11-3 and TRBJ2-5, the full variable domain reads EAGVVQSPRYKIIEKKQPVAFWCNPISGHNTLYWYLQNLGQGPELLIRYENEEAVDDSQLPKDRFSAERLKGVDSTLKIQPAELGDSAVYLCASSQGVLETQYFGPGTRLLVL.

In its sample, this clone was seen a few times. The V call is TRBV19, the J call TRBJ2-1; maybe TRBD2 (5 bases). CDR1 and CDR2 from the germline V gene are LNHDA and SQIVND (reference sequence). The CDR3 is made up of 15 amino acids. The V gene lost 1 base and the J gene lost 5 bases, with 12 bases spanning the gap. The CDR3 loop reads CASSIARAPNNEQFF. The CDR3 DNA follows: TGTGCCAGTAGTATAGCGAGGGCGCCCAACAATGAGCAGTTCTTC.

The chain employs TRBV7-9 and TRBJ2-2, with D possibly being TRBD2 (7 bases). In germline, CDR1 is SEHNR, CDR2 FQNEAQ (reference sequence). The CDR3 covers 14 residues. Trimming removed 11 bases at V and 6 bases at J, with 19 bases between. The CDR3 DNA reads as TGTGCCTCAACGGGGGGCGCTGGTTCCGGGGAGCTGTTTTTT. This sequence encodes CASTGGAGSGELFF.

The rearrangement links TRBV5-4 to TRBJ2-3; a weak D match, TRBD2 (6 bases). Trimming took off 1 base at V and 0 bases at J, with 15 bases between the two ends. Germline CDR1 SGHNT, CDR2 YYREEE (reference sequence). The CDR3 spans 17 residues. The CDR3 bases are TGTGCCAGCAGCTTGATCGGGGCGGGACCTAGCACAGATACGCAGTATTTT. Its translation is CASSLIGAGPSTDTQYF.

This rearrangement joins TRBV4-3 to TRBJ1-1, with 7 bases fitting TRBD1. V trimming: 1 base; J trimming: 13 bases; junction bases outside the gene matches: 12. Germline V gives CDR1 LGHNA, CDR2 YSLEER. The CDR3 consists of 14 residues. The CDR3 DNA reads TGCGCCAGCAGCCAAGTCCGCAACAGGGGCGCGGGTTTCTTT. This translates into CASSQVRNRGAGFF.

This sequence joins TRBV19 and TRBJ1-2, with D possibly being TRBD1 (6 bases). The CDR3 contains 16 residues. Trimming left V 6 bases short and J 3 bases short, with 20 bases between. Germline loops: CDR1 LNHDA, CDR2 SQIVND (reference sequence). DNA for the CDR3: TGTGCCAGTAGCCTTCCAGGGGCCCAAAGGGACTATGGCTACACCTTC. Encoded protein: CASSLPGAQRDYGYTF.

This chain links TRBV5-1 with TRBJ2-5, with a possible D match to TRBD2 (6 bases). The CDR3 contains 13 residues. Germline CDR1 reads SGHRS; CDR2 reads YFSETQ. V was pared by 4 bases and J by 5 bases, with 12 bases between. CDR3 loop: CASSPGREETQYF. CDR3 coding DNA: TGCGCCAGCAGCCCAGGACGGGAGGAGACCCAGTACTTC.

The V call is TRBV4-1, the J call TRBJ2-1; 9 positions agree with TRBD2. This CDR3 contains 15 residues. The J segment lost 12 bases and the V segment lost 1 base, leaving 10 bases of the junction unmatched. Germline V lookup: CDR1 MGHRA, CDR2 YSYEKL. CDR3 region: CASSQGAFLAGSQFF. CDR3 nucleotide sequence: TGCGCCAGCAGCCAAGGGGCTTTTCTAGCGGGGTCGCAGTTCTTC.

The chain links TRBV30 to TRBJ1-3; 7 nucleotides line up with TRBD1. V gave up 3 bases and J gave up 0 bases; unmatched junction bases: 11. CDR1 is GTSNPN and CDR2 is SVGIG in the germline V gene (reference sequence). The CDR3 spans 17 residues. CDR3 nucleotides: TGTGCCTGGAGACAGGGGAAGGCCCTTTTCTCTGGAAACACCATATATTTT. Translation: CAWRQGKALFSGNTIYF.

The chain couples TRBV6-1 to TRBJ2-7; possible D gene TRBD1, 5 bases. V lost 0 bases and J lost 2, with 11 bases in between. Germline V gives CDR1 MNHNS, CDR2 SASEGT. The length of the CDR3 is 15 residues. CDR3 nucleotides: TGTGCCAGCAGTGAAGCAACAGGTCTGGCCTACGAGCAGTACTTC. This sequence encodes CASSEATGLAYEQYF.

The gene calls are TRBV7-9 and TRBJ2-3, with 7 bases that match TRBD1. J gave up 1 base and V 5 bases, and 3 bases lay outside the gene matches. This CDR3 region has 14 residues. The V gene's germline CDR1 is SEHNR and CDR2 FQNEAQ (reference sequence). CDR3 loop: CASSPGQRTDTQYF. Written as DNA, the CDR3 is TGTGCCAGCAGCCCGGGACAGCGCACAGATACGCAGTATTTT.

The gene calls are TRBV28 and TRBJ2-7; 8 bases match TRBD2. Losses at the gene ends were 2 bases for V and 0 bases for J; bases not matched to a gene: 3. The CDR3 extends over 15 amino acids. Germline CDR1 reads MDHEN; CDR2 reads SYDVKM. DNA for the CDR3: TGTGCCAGCAGTTTAAGCGGGGGCTTCTCCTACGAGCAGTACTTC. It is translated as CASSLSGGFSYEQYF.

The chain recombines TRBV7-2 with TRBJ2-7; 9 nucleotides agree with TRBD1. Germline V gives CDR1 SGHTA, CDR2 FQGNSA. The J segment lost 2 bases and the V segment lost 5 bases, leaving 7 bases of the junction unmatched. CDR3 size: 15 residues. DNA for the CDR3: TGTGCCAGCAGCGATCGGGACAGGGCCCCCTACGAGCAGTACTTC. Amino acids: CASSDRDRAPYEQYF.

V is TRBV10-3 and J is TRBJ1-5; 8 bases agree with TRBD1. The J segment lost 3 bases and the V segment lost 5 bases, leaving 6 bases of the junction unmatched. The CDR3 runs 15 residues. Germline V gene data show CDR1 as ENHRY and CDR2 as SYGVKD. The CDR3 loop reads CAISPTGGVNQPQHF. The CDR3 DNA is TGTGCCATCAGTCCCACAGGGGGTGTCAATCAGCCCCAGCATTTT.

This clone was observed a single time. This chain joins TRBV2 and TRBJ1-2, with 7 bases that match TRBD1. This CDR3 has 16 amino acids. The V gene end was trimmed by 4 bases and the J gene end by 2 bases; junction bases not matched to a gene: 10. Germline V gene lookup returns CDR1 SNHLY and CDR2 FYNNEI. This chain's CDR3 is CASSADLRGPNYGYTF. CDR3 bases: TGTGCCAGCAGTGCGGATTTGAGGGGGCCAAACTATGGCTACACCTTC. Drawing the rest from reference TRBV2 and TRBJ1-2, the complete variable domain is EPEVTQTPSHQVTQMGQEVILRCVPISNHLYFYWYRQILGQKVEFLVSFYNNEISEKSEIFDDQFSVERPDGSNFTLKIRSTKLEDSAMYFCASSADLRGPNYGYTFGSGTRLTVV.

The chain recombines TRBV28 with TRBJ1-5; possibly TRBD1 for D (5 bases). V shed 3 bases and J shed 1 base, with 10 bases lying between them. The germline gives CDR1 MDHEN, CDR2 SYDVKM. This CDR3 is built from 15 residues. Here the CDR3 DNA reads TGTGCCAGCAGTTTTAGGGGCAGAAGCAATCAGCCCCAGCATTTT. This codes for CASSFRGRSNQPQHF. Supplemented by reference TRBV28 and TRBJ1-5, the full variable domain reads DVKVTQSSRYLVKRTGEKVFLECVQDMDHENMFWYRQDPGLGLRLIYFSYDVKMKEKGDIPEGYSVSREKKERFSLILESASTNQTSMYLCASSFRGRSNQPQHFGDGTRLSIL.

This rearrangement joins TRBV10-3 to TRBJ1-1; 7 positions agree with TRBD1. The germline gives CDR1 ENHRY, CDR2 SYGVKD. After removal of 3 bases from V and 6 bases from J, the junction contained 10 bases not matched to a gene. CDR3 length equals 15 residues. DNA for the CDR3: TGTGCCATCAGTGACGGACAGGTAGGAATCCCTGAAGCTTTCTTT. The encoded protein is CAISDGQVGIPEAFF.